What follows are 29 T cell receptor beta chains derived from one specimen sequenced in a study of T cell clonality in common variable immunodeficiency. General study results and limits: Fewer deletions and N-nucleotide insertions were reportedly seen in common variable immunodeficiency TCR beta sequences.

These receptors have no known antigen. The data were produced by immunoSEQ multiplex PCR, yet TCRdb's version contains in-frame clones alone and is incomplete. The sample lists roughly 30,000 clones, none appearing once, the ten largest making up less than 30%. Sequencing was done on a sample of peripheral blood mononuclear cells. The receptor source for this set is a human donor with common variable immunodeficiency.

This clone was observed many times. Read sequence stops 3 residues before the CDR3 end, and the germline J gene provides the missing end. The V gene is TRBV5-1, the J gene TRBJ2-3, with 7 bases identical to TRBD1. Germline CDR1 and CDR2: SGHRS and YFSETQ. The CDR3 runs to 14 residues. J gave up 6 bases and V 0 bases, and 4 bases lay outside the gene matches. Incomplete CDR3 DNA: TGCGCCAGCAGCTTGGCCCAGGGACAGGATACG. Encoded protein: CASSLAQGQDT. The complete CDR3 sequence is CASSLAQGQDTQYF. The full variable domain, rest sourced from reference TRBV5-1 and TRBJ2-3, is KAGVTQTPRYLIKTRGQQVTLSCSPISGHRSVSWYQQTPGQGLQFLFEYFSETQRNKGNFPGRFSGRQFSNSRSEMNVSTLELGDSALYLCASSLAQGQDTQYFGPGTRLTVL.

This clone was observed a few times. The read finishes 3 residues shy of the CDR3 end, and the germline J gene is used to complete it. This chain uses TRBV19 with TRBJ1-6; TRBD1 aligns across 7 bases. The CDR3 extends over 16 amino acids. V lost 3 bases, J lost 6 bases, and 8 bases stayed unmatched. Germline values: CDR1 LNHDA, CDR2 SQIVND (reference sequence). The covered CDR3 bases are TGTGCCAGTAGTATTCAAGGGGGCGATGGTAATTCACCC. Translation: CASSIQGGDGNSP. The CDR3 in its entirety is CASSIQGGDGNSPLHF.

To note about this clone: The read terminates 3 residues ahead of where the CDR3 ends, so the germline J gene completes it. The rearrangement uses TRBV7-2 and TRBJ1-2, with 11 bases aligning to TRBD1. The CDR3 contains 14 residues. CDR1 SGHTA and CDR2 FQGNSA come from the germline V gene. Trimming took 5 bases from V and 7 from J; bases not matched to a gene: 6. The part of the CDR3 DNA that was read is TGTGCCAGCAGCCCACCGGACAGGGGGCTTGGC. It is translated as CASSPPDRGLG. The CDR3 in full is CASSPPDRGLGYTF. Variable domain in full (rest from reference TRBV7-2 and TRBJ1-2): GAGVSQSPSNKVTEKGKDVELRCDPISGHTALYWYRQSLGQGLEFLIYFQGNSAPDKSGLPSDRFSAERTGGSVSTLTIQRTQQEDSAVYLCASSPPDRGLGYTFGSGTRLTVV.

This clone was counted between two and nine times. The read falls 3 residues short of the CDR3 end, and the missing part is taken from the germline J gene. V gene TRBV6-4 combines with J gene TRBJ2-7, with TRBD1 matching 9 bases. Trimming cost V 6 bases and J 2 bases; bases outside gene matches: 5. This CDR3 region has 14 residues. CDR1 is MRHNA and CDR2 is SNTAGT in the germline V gene. Here the CDR3 reads CASSPGTGPYEQYF. The covered CDR3 bases are TGTGCCAGCAGCCCCGGGACAGGGCCCTACGAG.

Comment on this clone: The CDR3 extends 3 residues past the end of the read, so its final part is completed from the germline J gene. The genes are TRBV7-6 and TRBJ2-7; TRBD2 matches at 8 bases. Trimming at V came to 2 bases and at J to 5 bases, leaving 2 bases not matched to a gene. The length of the CDR3 is 13 residues. CDR1 and CDR2 (germline): SGHVS, FNYEAQ. CDR3 sequence reads: CASSLSGGHEQYF. CDR3 DNA (partial): TGTGCCAGCAGCTTATCGGGGGGGCACGAG.

On this clone: The read gets to within 3 residues of the CDR3 end, and the germline J gene fills in the rest. The chain has TRBV19 and TRBJ2-4; TRBD1 is a possible D gene (6 bases). Germline V lookup: CDR1 LNHDA, CDR2 SQIVND (reference sequence). V dropped 2 bases and J dropped 2 bases, with 19 bases sitting between them. There are 18 residues in the CDR3. CDR3 sequence reads: CASSINRDLPLTKNIQYF. The DNA read from the CDR3 is TGTGCCAGTAGTATAAACAGGGACCTACCCTTAACCAAAAACATT. Drawing the rest from reference TRBV19 and TRBJ2-4, the complete variable domain is DGGITQSPKYLFRKEGQNVTLSCEQNLNHDAMYWYRQDPGQGLRLIYYSQIVNDFQKGDIAEGYSVSREKKESFPLTVTSAQKNPTAFYLCASSINRDLPLTKNIQYFGAGTRLSVL.

Notes on this clone: The read halts 3 residues ahead of the CDR3 end, with the missing end drawn from the germline J gene. V usage is TRBV7-2 and J usage is TRBJ1-2; D is undetermined. Looked up from germline, CDR1 is SGHTA and CDR2 is FQGNSA. This CDR3 has 13 amino acids. Trimming took off 4 bases at V and 1 base at J, with 7 bases between the two ends. CDR3 protein: CASSSDINYGYTF. CDR3 bases read: TGTGCCAGCAGCTCTGACATTAACTATGGC.

This clone was recorded at least ten times. Sequence at one end of the junction differs from germline and may be a read error. The read finishes 3 residues shy of the CDR3 end, and the germline J gene is used to complete it. The rearrangement joins TRBV4-2 to TRBJ2-7; 11 bases agree with TRBD1. This CDR3 comprises 16 residues. Germline V gene lookup returns CDR1 LGHNA and CDR2 YNFKEQ. CDR3 protein: CASSQAFGTGGDEQYF. CDR3 bases read: TGCGCCAGCAGCCAAGCCTTCGGGACAGGGGGTGACGAG.

The CDR3 is CASAAGTYEQYF. Partial CDR3 DNA: TGTGCCAGCGCCGCAGGGACCTACGAG. The V and J genes are TRBV7-9 and TRBJ2-7, with D perhaps matching TRBD1 (5 bases). The read gets to within 3 residues of the CDR3 end, and the germline J gene fills in the rest. With 8 bases removed from V and 2 bases from J, the gap between germline ends came to 10 bases. CDR3 size: 12 residues. CDR1 SEHNR and CDR2 FQNEAQ come from the germline V gene (reference sequence). The full variable domain, with the rest looked up from reference TRBV7-9 and TRBJ2-7, is DTGVSQNPRHKITKRGQNVTFRCDPISEHNRLYWYRQTLGQGPEFLTYFQNEAQLEKSRLLSDRFSAERPKGSFSTLEIQRTEQGDSAMYLCASAAGTYEQYFGPGTRLTVT.

There are a few counts of this clone. The CDR3 end is not reached by the read, which stops 3 residues before it; the germline J gene fills it in. The genes are TRBV7-9 and TRBJ1-6; possibly TRBD1 for D (5 bases). CDR1 and CDR2 from the germline V gene are SEHNR and FQNEAQ (reference sequence). V lost 1 base and J lost 7, with 11 bases in between. This CDR3 contains 15 residues. The DNA read from the CDR3 is TGTGCCAGCAGCTTAGACCAGGGTGGCAATTCACCC. This gives the protein CASSLDQGGNSP. The CDR3 in its entirety is CASSLDQGGNSPLHF.

As regards this clone: The CDR3 is cut off 3 residues early in the read; its end comes from the germline J gene. The chain carries TRBV7-2 and TRBJ1-5; 7 positions agree with TRBD1. This CDR3 contains 15 residues. V shed 3 bases, J shed 6 bases, and the junction held 8 bases outside the gene matches. CDR1 and CDR2 (germline): SGHTA, FQGNSA. Partial CDR3 DNA: TGTGCCAGCAGCTTGTCGACAGGGACGGGTCAGCCC. Protein: CASSLSTGTGQP. The CDR3 as a whole reads CASSLSTGTGQPQHF.

About this clone itself: Read sequence stops 3 residues before the CDR3 end, and the germline J gene provides the missing end. This chain uses TRBV6-2 or TRBV6-3 with TRBJ1-1; D uncertain. Germline CDR1 MNHEY, CDR2 SVGEGT. CDR3 length equals 14 residues. Trimming shortened V by 2 bases and J by 1 base, and 8 bases separated the two germline ends. CDR3 DNA (partial): TGTGCCAGCAGTTACGGAGGGCCGAACACTGAA. Encoded protein: CASSYGGPNTE. The whole CDR3 sequence reads CASSYGGPNTEAFF.

There are many counts of this clone. The CDR3 goes on 3 residues after the read ends, and that part is filled in from the germline J gene. This chain links TRBV18 with TRBJ2-5; the match to TRBD1 covers 7 bases. There are 15 residues in the CDR3. Trimming removed 5 bases from V and 2 bases from J; junction bases left unmatched: 8. The germline V gene has CDR1 KGHSH and CDR2 LQKENI. CDR3 DNA (partial): TGTGCCAGCTCATGGGGGACAGACTATCAAGAGACC. This encodes CASSWGTDYQET. The CDR3 as a whole reads CASSWGTDYQETQYF. Full variable domain (rest looked up from reference TRBV18 and TRBJ2-5): NAGVMQNPRHLVRRRGQEARLRCSPMKGHSHVYWYRQLPEEGLKFMVYLQKENIIDESGMPKERFSAEFPKEGPSILRIQQVVRGDSAAYFCASSWGTDYQETQYFGPGTRLLVL.

Concerning this clone itself: The CDR3 is cut off 3 residues early in the read; its end comes from the germline J gene. The rearrangement joins TRBV2 to TRBJ2-6; a weak D match, TRBD2 (6 bases). Trimming stripped 6 bases from V and 3 bases from J, with 12 bases between. Germline CDR1 SNHLY, CDR2 FYNNEI. This CDR3 has 15 residues. The sequenced part of the CDR3 DNA is TGTGCCAGCAGGGGGGGTCTAGGTGGGGCCAACGTC. This gives the protein CASRGGLGGANV. From start to end, the CDR3 is CASRGGLGGANVLTF.

In the case of this clone: The sequenced fragment ends 3 residues before the CDR3 boundary, so the rest is inferred from the germline J gene. The chain recombines TRBV19 with TRBJ1-2; 10 bases fit TRBD1. Germline V lookup: CDR1 LNHDA, CDR2 SQIVND (reference sequence). Germline trimming cut 7 bases from V and 4 bases from J; bases unmatched to any gene: 15. This CDR3 spans 17 amino acids. The covered CDR3 bases are TGTGCCAGTAACCCGGCCGGGACAGGGGCCCTCGTCTATGGC. This gives the protein CASNPAGTGALVYG. The full CDR3 reads CASNPAGTGALVYGYTF.

At least ten counts were recorded for this clone. Here the CDR3 reads CASSLATTVTSGNTIYF. The CDR3 bases that were read are TGTGCCAGCAGCTTAGCCACGACAGTTACCTCTGGAAACACC. V is TRBV7-8 and J is TRBJ1-3; the D gene is possibly TRBD1 (5 bases). Read data end 3 residues before the CDR3 end; the end is taken from the germline J gene. Between the trimmed V and J ends, which lost 0 bases and 0 bases, there was a span of 12 bases. Germline assignment: CDR1 SGHVS and CDR2 FQNEAQ. The CDR3 has 17 amino acids.

This clone was seen repeatedly, ten times or more. The germline gene is not matched at one end of the junction; a read error may be the cause. The CDR3 goes on 3 residues after the read ends, and that part is filled in from the germline J gene. The genes are TRBV4-2 and TRBJ2-7, with 7 bases identical to TRBD1. The CDR3 sequence is 15 residues long. Germline CDR1 is LGHNA and CDR2 is YNFKEQ. CDR3: CASSRDRDSPFEQYF. CDR3 DNA, as far as it was read: TGCGCCAGCAGCCGCGACCGGGACAGCCCTTTCGAG.

To note about this clone: The sequenced fragment ends 3 residues before the CDR3 boundary, so the rest is inferred from the germline J gene. This chain joins TRBV7-9 and TRBJ1-2; 9 nucleotides match TRBD1. V trimming: 5 bases; J trimming: 0 bases; junction bases outside the gene matches: 4. The CDR3 contains 15 residues. Germline lookup yields CDR1 SEHNR and CDR2 FQNEAQ (reference sequence). The CDR3 is CASSPRDRANYGYTF. Partial CDR3 DNA: TGTGCCAGCAGCCCCCGGGACAGGGCTAACTATGGC.

Points on this clone: The observed sequence ends 3 residues before the CDR3 terminus, with the missing tail filled in from the germline J gene. The sample has other DNA sequences that encode this CDR3 too. J is TRBJ1-5 and V is TRBV2, with D possibly being TRBD1 (6 bases). This CDR3 has 14 residues. Germline assignment: CDR1 SNHLY and CDR2 FYNNEI. V was clipped by 3 bases and J by 5 bases, with 11 bases between them. The covered CDR3 bases are TGTGCCAGCAGTGATGCGGGGGGCTATCAGCCC. Its translation: CASSDAGGYQP. The CDR3, in full, reads CASSDAGGYQPQHF.

Sample share makes this clone medium-sized (0.01 to 0.1%). With the read ending 3 residues before the CDR3 end, the germline J gene is used to fill in that end. This chain uses TRBV20-1 with TRBJ1-5; TRBD1 matches at 7 bases. The CDR3 has 12 amino acids. V trimming: 6 bases; J trimming: 6 bases; junction bases outside the gene matches: 5. The germline gives CDR1 DFQATT, CDR2 SNEGSKA (reference sequence). CDR3 loop: CSAQQGPQPQHF. The sequenced part of the CDR3 DNA is TGCAGTGCACAACAGGGGCCTCAGCCC.

Remarks on this clone: The read terminates 3 residues ahead of where the CDR3 ends, so the germline J gene completes it. The chain combines TRBV18 with TRBJ2-5; tentatively, D is TRBD1 (6 bases). V shed 4 bases and J shed 2 bases, with 14 bases lying between them. Germline loops: CDR1 KGHSH, CDR2 LQKENI. The CDR3 loop spans 15 amino acids. The sequenced part of the CDR3 DNA is TGTGCCAGCTCACTATTAGGACAGAGGCAAGAGACC. This codes for CASSLLGQRQET. The entire CDR3 protein reads CASSLLGQRQETQYF.

Many counts were recorded for this clone. The DNA ends 3 residues before the CDR3 does, and the rest of the CDR3 is filled in from the germline J gene. This rearrangement joins TRBV19 to TRBJ1-6; TRBD1 matches at 9 bases. Losses at the gene ends were 4 bases for V and 7 bases for J; bases not matched to a gene: 8. This CDR3 spans 16 amino acids. CDR1 and CDR2 from the germline V gene are LNHDA and SQIVND (reference sequence). The sequenced CDR3 bases are TGTGCCAGTAGTACCGATACCGGGACAGGGAATTCACCC. Amino acids: CASSTDTGTGNSP. The full CDR3 sequence reads CASSTDTGTGNSPLHF.

This clone has a handful of counts. The sequenced fragment ends 3 residues before the CDR3 boundary, so the rest is inferred from the germline J gene. This chain connects TRBV7-2 to TRBJ2-7, with 12 bases aligning to TRBD1. Looked up from germline, CDR1 is SGHTA and CDR2 is FQGNSA. This CDR3 has 14 amino acids. After removal of 5 bases from V and 6 bases from J, the junction contained 5 bases not matched to a gene. The CDR3 sequence: CASSHRDRGPEQYF. The CDR3 DNA, read in part, is TGTGCCAGCAGCCACCGGGACAGGGGGCCCGAG.

A remark on this clone: The CDR3 end lies 3 residues beyond the end of the read and is filled in from the germline J gene. This chain connects TRBV7-8 to TRBJ2-7; TRBD1 matches at 8 bases. Per germline, CDR1 SGHVS and CDR2 FQNEAQ. The CDR3 covers 13 residues. The V and J ends lost 5 bases and 5 bases, in that order; junction bases with no gene match: 5. The CDR3 loop reads CASSQGTGDEQYF. Incomplete CDR3 DNA: TGTGCCAGCAGCCAGGGGACAGGAGACGAG.

This clone came up a few times. The sequence runs out 3 residues before the end of the CDR3; the remainder is reconstructed from the germline J gene. The V call is TRBV7-2, the J call TRBJ2-7; possible D gene TRBD2, 6 bases. Germline loops: CDR1 SGHTA, CDR2 FQGNSA. The CDR3 runs to 15 residues. Trimming took 0 bases from V and 4 from J, leaving 13 bases between them. The covered CDR3 bases are TGTGCCAGCAGCTTAGCAACTAGCTTGAGTTACGAG. It translates to CASSLATSLSYE. The whole CDR3 is CASSLATSLSYEQYF. The full variable domain, its missing parts supplied by reference TRBV7-2 and TRBJ2-7, is GAGVSQSPSNKVTEKGKDVELRCDPISGHTALYWYRQSLGQGLEFLIYFQGNSAPDKSGLPSDRFSAERTGGSVSTLTIQRTQQEDSAVYLCASSLATSLSYEQYFGPGTRLTVT.

Note on this clone: The CDR3 extends 3 residues past the end of the read, so its final part is completed from the germline J gene. This chain joins TRBV7-6 and TRBJ2-7; D is undetermined. The germline V and J ends were trimmed by 4 bases and 2 bases, with 15 bases remaining between them. CDR1 SGHVS and CDR2 FNYEAQ come from the germline V gene. The CDR3 consists of 15 residues. CDR3 sequence reads: CASSSNTEQTYEQYF. The sequenced CDR3 bases are TGTGCCAGCAGCTCAAACACAGAACAAACCTACGAG.

This clone has only a few counts. Relative to the germline gene, one junction end is altered; a read error may explain this. Sequencing ends 3 residues short of the CDR3 end; the germline J gene provides the rest. The chain has TRBV18 and TRBJ1-6; a weak D match, TRBD1 (5 bases). The CDR3 consists of 17 residues. The germline V gene encodes CDR1 KGHSH and CDR2 LQKENI. Partial CDR3 DNA: TGTGCCAGCTCATCCCTCCTCGGACGGGGACTTAGTTCAACC. Protein: CASSSLLGRGLSST. The whole CDR3 sequence reads CASSSLLGRGLSSTLHF.

Comment on this clone: The CDR3 goes on 3 residues after the read ends, and that part is filled in from the germline J gene. The rearrangement links TRBV19 to TRBJ1-6; 7 bases are a match to TRBD1. The germline V gene has CDR1 LNHDA and CDR2 SQIVND (reference sequence). The trim removed 4 bases at V and 5 bases at J, leaving 5 bases unmatched. The CDR3 length is 15 residues. The CDR3 sequence: CASSTLDRDNSPLHF. CDR3 DNA, as far as it was read: TGTGCCAGTAGTACCCTCGACAGGGATAATTCACCC.

This clone was observed a handful of times. Read coverage stops 3 residues before the CDR3 terminus; the germline J gene supplies the remainder. The chain uses TRBV6-2 or TRBV6-3 and TRBJ2-1, with 12 bases that match TRBD2. Trimming took 1 base from V and 6 from J; bases not matched to a gene: 7. Germline CDR1 reads MNHEY; CDR2 reads SVGEGT. This CDR3 has 17 amino acids. CDR3 bases read: TGTGCCAGCAGTTACTTACCAGGACTAGCGGGGACCAATGAG. Translating gives CASSYLPGLAGTNE. The whole CDR3 is CASSYLPGLAGTNEQFF.